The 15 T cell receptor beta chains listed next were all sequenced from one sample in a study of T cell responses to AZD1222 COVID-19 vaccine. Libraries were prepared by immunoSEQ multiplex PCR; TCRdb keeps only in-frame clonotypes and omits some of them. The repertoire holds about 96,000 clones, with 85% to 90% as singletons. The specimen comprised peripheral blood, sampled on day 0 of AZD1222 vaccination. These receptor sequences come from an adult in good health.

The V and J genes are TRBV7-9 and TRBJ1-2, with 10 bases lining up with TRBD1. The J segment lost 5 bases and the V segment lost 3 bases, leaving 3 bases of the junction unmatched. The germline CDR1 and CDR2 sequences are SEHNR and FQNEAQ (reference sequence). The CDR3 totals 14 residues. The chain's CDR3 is CASSFGTGDYGYTF. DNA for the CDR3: TGTGCCAGCAGCTTTGGGACAGGGGATTATGGCTACACCTTC. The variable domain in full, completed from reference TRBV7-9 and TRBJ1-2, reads DTGVSQNPRHKITKRGQNVTFRCDPISEHNRLYWYRQTLGQGPEFLTYFQNEAQLEKSRLLSDRFSAERPKGSFSTLEIQRTEQGDSAMYLCASSFGTGDYGYTFGSGTRLTVV.

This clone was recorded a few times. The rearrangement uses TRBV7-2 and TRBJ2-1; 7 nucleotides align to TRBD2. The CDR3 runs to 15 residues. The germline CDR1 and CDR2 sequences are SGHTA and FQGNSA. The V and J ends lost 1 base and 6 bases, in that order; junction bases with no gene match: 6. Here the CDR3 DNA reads TGTGCCAGCAGCTTAGGTAGCGGGCAAAGCAATGAGCAGTTCTTC. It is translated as CASSLGSGQSNEQFF.

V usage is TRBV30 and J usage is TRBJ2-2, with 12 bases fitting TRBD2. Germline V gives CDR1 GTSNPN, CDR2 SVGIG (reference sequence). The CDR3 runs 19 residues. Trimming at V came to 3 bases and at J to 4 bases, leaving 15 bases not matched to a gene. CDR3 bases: TGTGCCTGGAGGGACCCGGGACTAGCGGGCCCGAGGCGCACCGGGGAGCTGTTTTTT. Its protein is CAWRDPGLAGPRRTGELFF. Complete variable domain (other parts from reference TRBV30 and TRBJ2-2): SQTIHQWPATLVQPVGSPLSLECTVEGTSNPNLYWYRQAAGRGLQLLFYSVGIGQISSEVPQNLSASRPQDRQFILSSKKLLLSDSGFYLCAWRDPGLAGPRRTGELFFGEGSRLTVL.

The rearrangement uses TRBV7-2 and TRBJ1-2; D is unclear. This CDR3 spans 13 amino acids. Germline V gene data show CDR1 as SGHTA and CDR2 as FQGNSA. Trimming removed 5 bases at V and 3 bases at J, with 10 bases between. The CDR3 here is CASSHDPDYGYTF. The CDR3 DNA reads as TGTGCCAGCAGCCATGACCCGGACTATGGCTACACCTTC.

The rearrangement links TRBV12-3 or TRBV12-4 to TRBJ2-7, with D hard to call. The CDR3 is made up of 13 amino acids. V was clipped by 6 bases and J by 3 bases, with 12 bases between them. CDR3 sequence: CASSSTEVYEQYF. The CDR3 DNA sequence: TGTGCCAGCAGCTCCACAGAGGTCTACGAGCAGTACTTC.

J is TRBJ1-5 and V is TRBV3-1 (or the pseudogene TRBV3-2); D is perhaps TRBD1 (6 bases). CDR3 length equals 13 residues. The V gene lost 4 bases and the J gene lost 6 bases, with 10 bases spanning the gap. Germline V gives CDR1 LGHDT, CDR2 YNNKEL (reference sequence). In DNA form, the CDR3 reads TGTGCCAGCAGCCGACAGGTCGGTCAGCCCCAGCATTTT. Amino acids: CASSRQVGQPQHF.

CDR3 amino acids: CASSGRREGFTNTEAFF. CDR3 in DNA: TGTGCCAGCAGTGGTAGGCGGGAGGGGTTTACGAACACTGAAGCTTTCTTT. The V and J genes are TRBV2 and TRBJ1-1, with a tentative D call TRBD1 (5 bases). V was shortened by 4 bases and J by 1 base, with 19 bases between the two germline ends. CDR1 and CDR2 from the germline V gene are SNHLY and FYNNEI. There are 17 residues in the CDR3. Full variable domain (missing parts from reference TRBV2 and TRBJ1-1): EPEVTQTPSHQVTQMGQEVILRCVPISNHLYFYWYRQILGQKVEFLVSFYNNEISEKSEIFDDQFSVERPDGSNFTLKIRSTKLEDSAMYFCASSGRREGFTNTEAFFGQGTRLTVV.

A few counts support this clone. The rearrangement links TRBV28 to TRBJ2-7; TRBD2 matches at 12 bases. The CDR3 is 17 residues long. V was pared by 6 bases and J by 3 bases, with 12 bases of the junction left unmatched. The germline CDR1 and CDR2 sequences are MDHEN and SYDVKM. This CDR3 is CASRAPRLAGERYEQYF. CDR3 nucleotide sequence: TGTGCCAGCAGGGCTCCTCGACTAGCGGGAGAACGCTACGAGCAGTACTTC.

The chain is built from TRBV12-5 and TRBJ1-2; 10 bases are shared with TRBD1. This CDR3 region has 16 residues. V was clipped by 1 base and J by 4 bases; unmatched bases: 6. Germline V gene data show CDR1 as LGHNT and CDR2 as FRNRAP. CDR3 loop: CASGLGGTGASYGYTF. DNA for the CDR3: TGTGCTAGTGGTTTGGGGGGGACAGGGGCAAGCTATGGCTACACCTTC. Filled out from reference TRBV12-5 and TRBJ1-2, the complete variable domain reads DARVTQTPRHKVTEMGQEVTMRCQPILGHNTVFWYRQTMMQGLELLAYFRNRAPLDDSGMPKDRFSAEMPDATLATLKIQPSEPRDSAVYFCASGLGGTGASYGYTFGSGTRLTVV.

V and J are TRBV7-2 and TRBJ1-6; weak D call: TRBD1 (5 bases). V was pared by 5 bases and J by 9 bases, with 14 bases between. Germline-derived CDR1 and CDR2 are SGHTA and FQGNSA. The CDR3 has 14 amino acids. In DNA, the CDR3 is TGTGCCAGCAGCCTAAAGGGGACGGCTTCACCCCTCCACTTT. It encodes CASSLKGTASPLHF.

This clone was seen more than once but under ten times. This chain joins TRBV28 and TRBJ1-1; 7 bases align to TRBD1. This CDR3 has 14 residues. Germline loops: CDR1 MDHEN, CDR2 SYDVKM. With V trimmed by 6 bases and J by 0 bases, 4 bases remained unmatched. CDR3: CASRRTGVNTEAFF. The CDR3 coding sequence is TGTGCCAGCAGACGTACAGGGGTGAACACTGAAGCTTTCTTT.

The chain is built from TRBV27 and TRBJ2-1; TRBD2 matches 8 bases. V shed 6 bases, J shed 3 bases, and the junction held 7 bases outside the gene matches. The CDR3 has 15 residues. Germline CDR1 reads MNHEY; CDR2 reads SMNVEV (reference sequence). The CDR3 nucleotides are TGTGCCAGCAGAGGGAGCGGGAGAAACTACAATGAGCAGTTCTTC. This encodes CASRGSGRNYNEQFF.

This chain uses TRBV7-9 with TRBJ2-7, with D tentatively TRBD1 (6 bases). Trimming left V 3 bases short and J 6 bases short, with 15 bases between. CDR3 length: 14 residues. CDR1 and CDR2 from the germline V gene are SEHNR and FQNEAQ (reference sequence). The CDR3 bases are TGTGCCAGCAGCTTTCCGGACAGAGTTGCCGAGCAGTACTTC. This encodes CASSFPDRVAEQYF.

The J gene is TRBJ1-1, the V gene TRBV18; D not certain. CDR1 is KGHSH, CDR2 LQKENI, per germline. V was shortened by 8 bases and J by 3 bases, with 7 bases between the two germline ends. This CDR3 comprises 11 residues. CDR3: CASAMDTEAFF. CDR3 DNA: TGTGCCAGCGCCATGGACACTGAAGCTTTCTTT.

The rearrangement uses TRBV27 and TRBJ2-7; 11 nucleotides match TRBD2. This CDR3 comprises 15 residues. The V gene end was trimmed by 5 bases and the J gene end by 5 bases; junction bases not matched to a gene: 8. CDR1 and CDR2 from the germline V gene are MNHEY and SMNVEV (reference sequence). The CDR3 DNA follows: TGTGCCAGCAGTAGACTAGCGGGACAACGCCACGAGCAGTACTTC. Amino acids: CASSRLAGQRHEQYF.